The rows below give T cell receptor beta chains drawn from one sample of a study of cytomegalovirus exposure and HLA in healthy donors. Clones were read by immunoSEQ multiplex PCR, and TCRdb kept only the in-frame ones, dropping some. The sample yields 100,000 to 150,000 clones, about four fifths seen once. Material: PBMCs. These receptors all stem from a man aged 30 to 45 in good health and CMV-seronegative. CDR3s include the opening cysteine and the closing phenylalanine or tryptophan. A D gene is named only where the DNA matches it firmly. Only part of the rows carry a size: once, few, many, or a class if the clone is expanded.

J gene | D gene | V gene | clone size | CDR3 protein | CDR3 DNA
TRBJ1-6 | TRBD1 | TRBV6-5 | . | CASSKTGGWSPLHF | TGTGCCAGCAGTAAAACAGGGGGATGGTCACCCCTCCACTTT
TRBJ2-1 | . | TRBV5-1 | . | CASSLAGDNEQFF | TGCGCCAGCAGCTTGGCCGGGGACAATGAGCAGTTCTTC
TRBJ2-7 | . | TRBV4-1 | few | CASSLQISYEQYF | TGCGCCAGCAGCCTCCAGATCTCCTACGAGCAGTACTTC
TRBJ2-7 | TRBD1 | TRBV4-2 | once | CASSQPGQSSYEQYF | TGTGCCAGCAGCCAGCCGGGACAGAGCTCCTACGAGCAGTACTTC
TRBJ2-5 | . | TRBV7-9 | . | CASSLDSRATQYF | TGTGCCAGCAGTCTGGACTCCCGCGCGACCCAGTACTTC
TRBJ2-7 | TRBD1 | TRBV15 | . | CATSRGDRELYEQYF | TGTGCCACCAGCAGAGGGGACAGGGAATTGTACGAGCAGTACTTC
TRBJ2-2 | . | TRBV7-2 | . | CASSNPRGDSSELFF | TGTGCCAGCAGCAACCCCAGGGGGGATTCCTCGGAGCTGTTTTTT
TRBJ1-1 | . | TRBV2 | . | CVSRGGRLLTEAFF | TGTGTCAGCAGGGGAGGACGGCTTCTCACTGAAGCTTTCTTT
TRBJ1-2 | . | TRBV5-1 | . | CASSLDGKPTNYGYTF | TGCGCCAGCAGCTTGGATGGCAAACCGACAAACTATGGCTACACCTTC
TRBJ1-1 | . | TRBV29-1 | once | CSVTGNTEAFF | TGCAGCGTGACAGGGAACACTGAAGCTTTCTTT
TRBJ1-1 | . | TRBV21-1 | . | CASSNGHYRGRRMNTEAFF | TGTGCCAGCAGCAATGGACACTACAGGGGACGGAGAATGAACACTGAAGCTTTCTTT
TRBJ2-7 | TRBD1 | TRBV28 | . | CASIQGATYEQYF | TGTGCCAGCATCCAGGGGGCCACCTACGAGCAGTACTTC
TRBJ1-1 | TRBD1 | TRBV12-5 | . | CASGLGQGASTEAFF | TGTGCTAGTGGTTTGGGACAGGGGGCCAGCACTGAAGCTTTCTTT
TRBJ2-1 | . | TRBV15 | . | CATSPQKTWGDEQFF | TGTGCCACCAGCCCCCAAAAGACCTGGGGGGATGAGCAGTTCTTC
TRBJ2-5 | . | TRBV28 | . | CASSPRGAEETQYF | TGTGCCAGCAGTCCCAGGGGGGCAGAAGAGACCCAGTACTTC